This T cell receptor beta chain emerged from a study of memory B cells and T cells in multiple sclerosis. Study observations and caveats: Clone-set sizes differed between compartments, so shared clonotype counts needed normalization.

CDR1 MDHEN and CDR2 SYDVKM come from the germline V gene. V lost 3 bases and J lost 0, with 15 bases in between. The CDR3 consists of 16 residues. As concerns this clone: Its antigen is unknown.

CFSE-dim autoproliferating and CFSE-high non-proliferating T cells from unstimulated culture were sequenced separately. Pooled replicate wells came from around 50 million CFSE-labeled PBMCs cultured around seven days without stimulus. CFSE at about 0.5 uM labeled the PBMCs, which were then cultured unstimulated. Some clones are missing from TCRdb's copy, which holds only in-frame ones; the method was immunoSEQ multiplex PCR. There are 35,000 to 55,000 clones in the sample; roughly 80% occur only once, and about 1.1% lies in the top ten. The sequenced material came from PBMCs from blood kept in culture. The TCR was taken from a human donor with multiple sclerosis. V gene TRBV28 combines with J gene TRBJ2-7, with D uncertain. The chain's CDR3 is CASSFQHRLSSYEQYF. CDR3 coding DNA: TGTGCCAGCAGTTTCCAACACCGGTTAAGCTCCTACGAGCAGTACTTC.